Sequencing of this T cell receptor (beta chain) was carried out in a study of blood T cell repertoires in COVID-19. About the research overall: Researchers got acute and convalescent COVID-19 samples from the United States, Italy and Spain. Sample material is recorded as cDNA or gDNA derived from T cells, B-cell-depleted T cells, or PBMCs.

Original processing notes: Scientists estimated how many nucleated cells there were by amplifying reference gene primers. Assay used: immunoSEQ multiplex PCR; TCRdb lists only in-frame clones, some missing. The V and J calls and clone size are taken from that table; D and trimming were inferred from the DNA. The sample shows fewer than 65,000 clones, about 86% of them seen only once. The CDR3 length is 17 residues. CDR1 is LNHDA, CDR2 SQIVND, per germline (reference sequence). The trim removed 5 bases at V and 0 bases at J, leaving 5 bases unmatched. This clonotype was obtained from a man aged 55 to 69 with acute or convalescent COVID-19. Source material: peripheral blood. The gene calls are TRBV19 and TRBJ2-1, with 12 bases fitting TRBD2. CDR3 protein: CASSPSGRVSSYNEQFF. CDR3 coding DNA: TGTGCCAGTAGTCCTAGCGGGAGGGTGAGCTCCTACAATGAGCAGTTCTTC.